A selection of T cell receptor beta chains follows, all from one sample in a study of T cells expressing NK-cell markers. TCRdb reanalyzed the 5' RACE reads and collapses them to one entry per CDR3 protein, without DNA. The listing contains 300,000 or so distinct CDR3 sequences. The sample consisted of blood T cells: a sorted CD56 or NKG2C T cell subset, CD4+ or CD8+ T cells, or bulk PBMC T cells (not recorded which). The receptor source for this set is a woman between 18 and 70 years old in good health. CDR3s include the opening cysteine and the closing phenylalanine or tryptophan.

v_call: TRBV6-1
j_call: TRBJ2-5
cdr3_aa: CASRTGGRETQYF

v_call: TRBV12-3/TRBV12-4
j_call: TRBJ1-1
cdr3_aa: CASTTRWETGTAFF

v_call: TRBV12-3/TRBV12-4
j_call: TRBJ2-2
cdr3_aa: CASTIDRYTGELFF

v_call: TRBV4-3
j_call: TRBJ2-3
cdr3_aa: CASSQLAGAFPDTQYF

v_call: TRBV4-2
j_call: TRBJ1-1
cdr3_aa: CASSHVTGSLGTEAFF

v_call: TRBV7-9
j_call: TRBJ2-1
cdr3_aa: CASSTTRGHQYNEQFF

v_call: TRBV12-3/TRBV12-4
j_call: TRBJ1-4
cdr3_aa: CASTARSGEKLFF

v_call: TRBV29-1
j_call: TRBJ2-1
cdr3_aa: CSVLGGYNEQFF

v_call: TRBV20-1
j_call: TRBJ2-1
cdr3_aa: CSAGGGRSYNEQFF

v_call: TRBV20-1
j_call: TRBJ2-5
cdr3_aa: CSAERDRGGAETQYF

v_call: TRBV4-3
j_call: TRBJ1-5
cdr3_aa: CASSQDGGSGQPQHF

v_call: TRBV6-1
j_call: TRBJ2-2
cdr3_aa: CASSATFNTGELFF

v_call: TRBV20-1
j_call: TRBJ2-5
cdr3_aa: CSAPTIEGETQYF

v_call: TRBV12-3/TRBV12-4
j_call: TRBJ2-4
cdr3_aa: CASSTERGINIQYF

v_call: TRBV6-1
j_call: TRBJ1-5
cdr3_aa: CASSRTGYNQPQHF

v_call: TRBV11-2
j_call: TRBJ1-6
cdr3_aa: CASSLEGRNNSPLHF

v_call: TRBV28
j_call: TRBJ2-7
cdr3_aa: CASSPPPQQGMMEQYF

v_call: TRBV12-3/TRBV12-4
j_call: TRBJ1-6
cdr3_aa: CASSSRGLNSPLHF

v_call: TRBV20-1
j_call: TRBJ1-3
cdr3_aa: CSARKTGAFSGNTIYF

v_call: TRBV11-2
j_call: TRBJ1-5
cdr3_aa: CASSSGTLKVGQPQHF

v_call: TRBV3-1
j_call: TRBJ1-3
cdr3_aa: CASSQGQVHSGNTIYF

v_call: TRBV6-5
j_call: TRBJ2-7
cdr3_aa: CASSYSILASQQYF

v_call: TRBV20-1
j_call: TRBJ1-2
cdr3_aa: CSARDRGGRGYTF

v_call: TRBV29-1
j_call: TRBJ2-1
cdr3_aa: CSVAPGTGGNEQFF

v_call: TRBV5-4
j_call: TRBJ2-3
cdr3_aa: CASSHYAGTGHLF

v_call: TRBV18
j_call: TRBJ2-3
cdr3_aa: CASSPTTFVAGGTDTQYF

v_call: TRBV18
j_call: TRBJ2-3
cdr3_aa: CASSRGLTDTQYF

v_call: TRBV10-3
j_call: TRBJ2-7
cdr3_aa: CAISESVSGGGEQYF

v_call: TRBV4-1
j_call: TRBJ1-5
cdr3_aa: CASSRAINQPQHF

v_call: TRBV10-1
j_call: TRBJ2-2
cdr3_aa: CASSAAGGLGELFF

v_call: TRBV11-2
j_call: TRBJ1-2
cdr3_aa: CASSFRPGTNYGYTF

v_call: TRBV7-2
j_call: TRBJ2-1
cdr3_aa: CASSLDGGGGARVF

v_call: TRBV18
j_call: TRBJ2-5
cdr3_aa: CASSTGPGQETQYF

v_call: TRBV18
j_call: TRBJ2-7
cdr3_aa: CASCRTGTYEQYF

v_call: TRBV7-2
j_call: TRBJ1-5
cdr3_aa: CASSARQGNQPQHF

v_call: TRBV6-1
j_call: TRBJ2-1
cdr3_aa: CASTYEWDPLNYNEQFF

v_call: TRBV28
j_call: TRBJ2-1
cdr3_aa: CASFSEYNEQFF

v_call: TRBV7-2
j_call: TRBJ1-1
cdr3_aa: CASSLSYRGGGEAFF

v_call: TRBV7-2
j_call: TRBJ2-1
cdr3_aa: CASNAGGGPYNEQFF

v_call: TRBV29-1
j_call: TRBJ1-1
cdr3_aa: CSGMPRTGVGNTEAFF

v_call: TRBV14
j_call: TRBJ2-2
cdr3_aa: CASSQDLAGVYGELFF

v_call: TRBV7-8
j_call: TRBJ1-1
cdr3_aa: CASSKFNSAGNTEAFF

v_call: TRBV3-1
j_call: TRBJ2-7
cdr3_aa: CASRSAGEQYEQYF

v_call: TRBV7-8
j_call: TRBJ2-3
cdr3_aa: CASSLNARRGTDTQYF

v_call: TRBV20-1
j_call: TRBJ1-5
cdr3_aa: CSAIQGGNEPQHF

v_call: TRBV5-1
j_call: TRBJ2-5
cdr3_aa: CASSYSQGAETQYF

v_call: TRBV25-1
j_call: TRBJ2-7
cdr3_aa: CASTRRGVGYEQYF

v_call: TRBV28
j_call: TRBJ1-1
cdr3_aa: CASTQTGSTEAFF

v_call: TRBV20-1
j_call: TRBJ2-7
cdr3_aa: CSARLSYEQYF

v_call: TRBV25-1
j_call: TRBJ2-7
cdr3_aa: CASSLRAGISYEQYF

v_call: TRBV4-3
j_call: TRBJ1-2
cdr3_aa: CASSHAGNYGYTF

v_call: TRBV27
j_call: TRBJ1-1
cdr3_aa: CASSRGWEGNTEAFF

v_call: TRBV29-1
j_call: TRBJ2-3
cdr3_aa: CSAASWDTQYF

v_call: TRBV15
j_call: TRBJ2-1
cdr3_aa: CATSIPYDGDSYNEQFF

v_call: TRBV29-1
j_call: TRBJ2-3
cdr3_aa: CSVEDVRMDTQYF

v_call: TRBV9
j_call: TRBJ1-1
cdr3_aa: CASSVEQSTEAFF

v_call: TRBV29-1
j_call: TRBJ2-4
cdr3_aa: CSAASGRQNIQYF

v_call: TRBV20-1
j_call: TRBJ2-2
cdr3_aa: CSALIGTRNTGELFF